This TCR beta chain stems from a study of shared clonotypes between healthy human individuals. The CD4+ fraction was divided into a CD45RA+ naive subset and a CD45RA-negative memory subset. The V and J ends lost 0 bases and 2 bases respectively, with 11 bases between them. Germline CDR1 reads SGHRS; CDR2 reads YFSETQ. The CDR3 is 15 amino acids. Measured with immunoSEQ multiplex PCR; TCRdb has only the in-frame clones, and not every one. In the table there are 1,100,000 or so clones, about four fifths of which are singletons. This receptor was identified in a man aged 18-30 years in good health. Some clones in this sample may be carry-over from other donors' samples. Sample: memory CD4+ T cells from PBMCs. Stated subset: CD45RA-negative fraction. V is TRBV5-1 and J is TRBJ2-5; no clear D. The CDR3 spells CASSLVDPVQETQYF. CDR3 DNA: TGCGCCAGCAGCTTGGTCGATCCCGTTCAAGAGACCCAGTACTTC.